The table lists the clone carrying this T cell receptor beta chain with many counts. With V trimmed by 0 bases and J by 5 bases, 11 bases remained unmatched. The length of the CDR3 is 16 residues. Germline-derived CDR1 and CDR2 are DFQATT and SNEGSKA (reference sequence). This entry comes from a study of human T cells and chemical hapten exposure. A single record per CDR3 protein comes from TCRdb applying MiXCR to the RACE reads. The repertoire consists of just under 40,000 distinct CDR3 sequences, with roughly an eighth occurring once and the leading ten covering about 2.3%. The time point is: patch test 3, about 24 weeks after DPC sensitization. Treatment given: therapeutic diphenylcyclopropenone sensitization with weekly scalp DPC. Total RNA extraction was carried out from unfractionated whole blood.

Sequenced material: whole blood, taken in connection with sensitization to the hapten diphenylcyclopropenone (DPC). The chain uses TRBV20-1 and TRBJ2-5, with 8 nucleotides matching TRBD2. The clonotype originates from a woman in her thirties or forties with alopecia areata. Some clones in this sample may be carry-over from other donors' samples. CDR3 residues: CSARDRIGGASETQYF. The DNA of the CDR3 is TGCAGTGCTAGAGATAGAATCGGGGGGGCGAGCGAGACCCAGTACTTC.